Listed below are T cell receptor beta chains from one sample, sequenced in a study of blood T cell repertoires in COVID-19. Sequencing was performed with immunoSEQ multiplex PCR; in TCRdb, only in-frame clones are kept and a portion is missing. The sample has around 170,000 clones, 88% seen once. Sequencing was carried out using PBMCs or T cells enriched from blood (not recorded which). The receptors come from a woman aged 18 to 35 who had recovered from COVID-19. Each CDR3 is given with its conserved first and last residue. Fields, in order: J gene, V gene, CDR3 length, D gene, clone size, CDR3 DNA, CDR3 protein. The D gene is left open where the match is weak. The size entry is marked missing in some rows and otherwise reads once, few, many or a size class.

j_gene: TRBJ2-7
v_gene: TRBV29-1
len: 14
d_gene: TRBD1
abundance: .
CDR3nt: TGCAGCGTTGAAGACCCGACAGGGGACGACGAGCAGTACTTC
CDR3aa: CSVEDPTGDDEQYF

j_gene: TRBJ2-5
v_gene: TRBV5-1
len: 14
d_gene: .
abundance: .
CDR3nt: TGCGCCAGCAGCTTCACGGGGGGCGCGGAGACCCAGTACTTC
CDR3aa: CASSFTGGAETQYF

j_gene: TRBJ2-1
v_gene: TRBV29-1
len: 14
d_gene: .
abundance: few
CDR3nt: TGCAGCGTTGGTGGGACACCTGACTACAATGAGCAGTTCTTC
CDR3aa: CSVGGTPDYNEQFF

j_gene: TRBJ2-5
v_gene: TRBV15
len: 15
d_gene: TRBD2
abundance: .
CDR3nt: TGTGCCACCAGCAGAGATACGGGAGGGGGAGAGACCCAGTACTTC
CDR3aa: CATSRDTGGGETQYF

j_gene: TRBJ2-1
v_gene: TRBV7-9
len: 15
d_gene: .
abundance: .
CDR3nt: TGTGCCAGCAGCGCGGATTTAGGCTCCTACAATGAGCAGTTCTTC
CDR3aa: CASSADLGSYNEQFF

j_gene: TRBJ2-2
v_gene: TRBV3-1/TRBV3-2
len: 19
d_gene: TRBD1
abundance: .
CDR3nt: TGTGCCAGCAGCTTAACTAATACGGGACAGTTTTTTGTGTCCGGGGAGCTGTTTTTT
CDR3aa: CASSLTNTGQFFVSGELFF

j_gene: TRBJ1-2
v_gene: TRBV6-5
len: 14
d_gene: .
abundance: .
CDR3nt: TGTGCCAGCAGTTACCTGACACCGGGGGAAGGCTACACCTTC
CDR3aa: CASSYLTPGEGYTF

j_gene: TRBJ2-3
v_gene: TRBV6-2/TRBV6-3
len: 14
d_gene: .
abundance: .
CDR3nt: TGTGCCAGCAGCCCCCCGGGGGAAACAGATACGCAGTATTTT
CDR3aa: CASSPPGETDTQYF

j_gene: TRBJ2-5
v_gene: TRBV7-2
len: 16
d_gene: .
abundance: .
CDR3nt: TGTGCCAGCAGACCCGTTTACAGGGTGGTGGAGTGGACCCAGTACTTC
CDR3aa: CASRPVYRVVEWTQYF

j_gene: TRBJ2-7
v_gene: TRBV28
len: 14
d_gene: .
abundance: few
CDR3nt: TGTGCCAGCAACGGGCACGGGAGCTCCTACGAGCAGTACTTC
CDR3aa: CASNGHGSSYEQYF

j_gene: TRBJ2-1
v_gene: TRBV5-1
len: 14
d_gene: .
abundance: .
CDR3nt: TGCGCCAGCAGCCTCGGGAGCTCCTACAATGAGCAGTTCTTC
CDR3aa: CASSLGSSYNEQFF

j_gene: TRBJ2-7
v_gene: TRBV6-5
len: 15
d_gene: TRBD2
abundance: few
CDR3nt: TGTGCCAGCAGTTACGAGCTAGCGGGAGTGGACGAGCAGTACTTC
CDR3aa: CASSYELAGVDEQYF

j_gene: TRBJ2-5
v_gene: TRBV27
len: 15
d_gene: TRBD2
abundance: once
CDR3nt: TGTGCCAGCAGTTTATCCCCTCTAGCGGGAGAGACCCAGTACTTC
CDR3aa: CASSLSPLAGETQYF

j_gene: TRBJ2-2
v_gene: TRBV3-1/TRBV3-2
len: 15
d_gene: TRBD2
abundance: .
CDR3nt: TGTGCCAGCAGCCCTGGACTAGCTCAAACCGGGGAGCTGTTTTTT
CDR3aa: CASSPGLAQTGELFF

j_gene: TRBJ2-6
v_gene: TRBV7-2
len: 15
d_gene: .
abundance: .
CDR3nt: TGTGCCAGCAGCCTTGACAGGTATAGGGCCAACGTCCTGACTTTC
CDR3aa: CASSLDRYRANVLTF

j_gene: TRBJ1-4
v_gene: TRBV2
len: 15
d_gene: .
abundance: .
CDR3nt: TGTGCCAGCAGTGGGACTCCCGGAGCCGGCGAAAAACTGTTTTTT
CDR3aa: CASSGTPGAGEKLFF

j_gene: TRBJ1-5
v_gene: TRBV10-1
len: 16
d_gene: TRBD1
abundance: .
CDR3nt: TGCGCCAGCAGAATCTCCGGGACAGGGACATGTCAGCCCCAGCATTTT
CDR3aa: CASRISGTGTCQPQHF

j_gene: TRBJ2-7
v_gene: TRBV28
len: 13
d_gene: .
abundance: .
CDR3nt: TGTGCCAGCACCGGCAGGGGCTCCTACGAGCAGTACTTC
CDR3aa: CASTGRGSYEQYF

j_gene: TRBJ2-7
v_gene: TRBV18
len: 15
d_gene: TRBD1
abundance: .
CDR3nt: TGTGCCAGCTCACCCTCCGGGACAGCCCTCTACGAGCAGTACTTC
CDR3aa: CASSPSGTALYEQYF

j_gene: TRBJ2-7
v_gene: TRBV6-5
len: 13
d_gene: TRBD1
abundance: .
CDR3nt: TGTGCCAGCAGGGAGACAGGGGGAGCCGAGCAGTACTTC
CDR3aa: CASRETGGAEQYF

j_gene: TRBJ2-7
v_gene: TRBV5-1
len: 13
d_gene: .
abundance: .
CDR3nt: TGCGCCAGCAGCTTTGGCCCCGCCCGAGAGCAGTACTTC
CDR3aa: CASSFGPAREQYF

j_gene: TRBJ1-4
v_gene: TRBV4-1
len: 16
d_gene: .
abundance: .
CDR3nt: TGCGCCAGCAGCCAAGTCACAGGTGCCTCTAATGAAAAACTGTTTTTT
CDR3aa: CASSQVTGASNEKLFF

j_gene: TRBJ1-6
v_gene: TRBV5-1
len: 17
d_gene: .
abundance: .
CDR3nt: TGCGCCAGCAGCTTGGAAATCGGTCAGGGGACCAATTCACCCCTCCACTTT
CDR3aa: CASSLEIGQGTNSPLHF

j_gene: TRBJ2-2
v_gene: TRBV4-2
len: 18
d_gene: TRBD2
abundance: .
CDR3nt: TGTGCCAGCAGCCCAGTCGGACTAGCGGGGGGTTTAACCGGGGAGCTGTTTTTT
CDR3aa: CASSPVGLAGGLTGELFF

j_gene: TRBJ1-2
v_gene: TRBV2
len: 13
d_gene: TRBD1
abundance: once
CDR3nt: TGTGCCAGCAGATCCGGGACAGGGAATGGCTACACCTTC
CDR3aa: CASRSGTGNGYTF

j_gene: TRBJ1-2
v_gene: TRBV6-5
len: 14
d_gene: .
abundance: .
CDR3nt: TGTGCCAGCAGTTATGCGGGCAGAGGCTATGGCTACACCTTC
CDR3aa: CASSYAGRGYGYTF

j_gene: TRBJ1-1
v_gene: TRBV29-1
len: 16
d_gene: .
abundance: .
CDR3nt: TGCAGCGTTGAAGATAGGGGCCGGCGGACGAACACTGAAGCTTTCTTT
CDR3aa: CSVEDRGRRTNTEAFF

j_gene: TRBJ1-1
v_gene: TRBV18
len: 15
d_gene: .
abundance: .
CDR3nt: TGTGCCAGCTCACCCGTACAGGGTAGTTCGGGTGAAGCTTTCTTT
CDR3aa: CASSPVQGSSGEAFF

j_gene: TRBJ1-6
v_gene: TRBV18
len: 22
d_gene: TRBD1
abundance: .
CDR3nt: TGTGCCAGCTCACGGGAAACGACAGGGTTTAATGCTCCCATTGGGACCCATTCACCCCTCCACTTT
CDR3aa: CASSRETTGFNAPIGTHSPLHF